This T cell receptor (beta chain) originates from a study of blood T cell repertoires in COVID-19. Turning to the study itself: Samples of COVID-19 (acute and convalescent) were obtained from the United States, Italy and Spain. PBMCs, B-cell-depleted T cells, or T cells were the source of the cDNA or gDNA that made up the material.

The method was immunoSEQ multiplex PCR; TCRdb's version includes in-frame clones alone and lacks a portion of them. The profile shows about 130,000 clones, more than 85% of them singletons. Recruited during active infection, patients (from Seattle) were subsequently followed longitudinally. V lost 4 bases, J lost 1 base, and 13 bases lay in between. The CDR3 runs 16 residues. The germline CDR1 and CDR2 sequences are SGHTA and FQGNSA. The sequenced material came from peripheral blood. This clonotype originated in a man in his fifties or sixties with COVID-19, enrolled during active disease. The V gene is TRBV7-2, the J gene TRBJ2-2; D remains ambiguous. This chain's CDR3 is CASSYISGLNTGELFF. CDR3 DNA: TGTGCCAGCAGCTACATCTCAGGCCTGAACACCGGGGAGCTGTTTTTT.